These T cell receptor beta chains were read from a single sample in a study of immune heterogeneity within non-small cell lung tumors. TCRdb independently ran MiXCR on the multiplex PCR reads; one entry per CDR3 protein. Here the sample spans 2,500 to 3,000 distinct CDR3 sequences, about a sixth being singletons. Sequenced sample: lung tumor tissue. The origin of the receptors is a woman aged 50 to 60 with non-small cell lung cancer. Each CDR3 is given with its conserved first and last residue.

J gene,V gene,CDR3 protein
TRBJ2-7,TRBV15,CATSRLGGFDEQYF
TRBJ2-7,TRBV18,CASSPQEGSEQYF
TRBJ1-5,TRBV2,CASSGRVGRNQPQHF
TRBJ2-5,TRBV24-1,CATSAGGAETQYF
TRBJ2-3,TRBV5-4,CASSLVGALDTQYF
TRBJ2-1,TRBV7-2,CASSTPVGTMNEQFF
TRBJ1-2,TRBV18,CASSPPGAYGYTF
TRBJ1-4,TRBV5-4,CASSWDGNEKLFF
TRBJ1-4,TRBV6-1,CASTLGIANEKLFF
TRBJ2-5,TRBV7-9,CASSSGAGAGETQYF
TRBJ1-2,TRBV6-1,CASGFEAGYGYTF
TRBJ1-4,TRBV20-1,CSANRGGEKLFF
TRBJ2-2,TRBV27,CASSTRLAGEGGELFF
TRBJ1-1,TRBV14,CASSPNYRGRPEAFF
TRBJ1-5,TRBV19,CASSSGVRQPQHF
TRBJ1-1,TRBV7-9,CASSPSRDAKAFF
TRBJ2-7,TRBV5-6,CASSKTGAPYEQYF
TRBJ1-5,TRBV27,CASSSQGRKPQHF
TRBJ2-3,TRBV28,CASSHTDTQYF
TRBJ2-7,TRBV7-2,CASSLWRRDEQYF
TRBJ2-2,TRBV20-1,CSASRQGASTGELFF
TRBJ1-2,TRBV28,CATSGGRANYGYTF
TRBJ1-2,TRBV7-2,CASSSRGVRGTHGYTF
TRBJ1-4,TRBV2,CASSERGGSTNEKLFF
TRBJ2-3,TRBV28,CASSLRDPPQYF
TRBJ2-3,TRBV12-3/TRBV12-4,CASSFGYTDTQYF
TRBJ2-2,TRBV6-1,CASSSRAPNLNTGELFF
TRBJ2-6,TRBV6-2/TRBV6-3,CASSFGTSESSSGANVLTF
TRBJ1-2,TRBV7-9,CASSRDRGQGYTF
TRBJ2-7,TRBV14,CASSQGVGTLQYF
TRBJ2-3,TRBV7-9,CASSPSGTSGRGGTDTQYF
TRBJ2-7,TRBV6-5,CASISEYYEQYF
TRBJ2-3,TRBV7-2,CASSSQDYTDTQYF
TRBJ1-1,TRBV12-3/TRBV12-4,CASISYGGENTEAFF